The TCR beta chain described here comes from a study of T-cell reconstitution after alpha-beta-depleted transplantation in children. Unique molecular identifiers tagged the TCRbeta library. TCRdb re-analysed the PCR reads in MiXCR, keeping a single row per CDR3 protein. This sample has roughly 500,000 distinct CDR3 sequences, with roughly 10% found just once. CDR1 is SQVTM and CDR2 is ANQGSEA in the germline V gene. The CDR3 has 14 amino acids. V lost 4 bases and J 6 bases, leaving 15 bases between the germline ends. This clonotype was observed many times. Its antigen remains unknown. Points from the study as a whole: Several patients had high TCRbeta diversity at day 60; it came from surviving recipient T cells and thymic progenitors. By about two months after transplant, alpha-beta T cells reportedly arose from several hundred graft clones that had expanded. Newly produced T cells mostly provided counts and TCRbeta diversity after one year, as hyperexpanded clones declined.

This sequence joins TRBV29-1 and TRBJ2-2, with TRBD1 as a possible D gene (5 bases). This TCR came from a child aged 2 to 9 with inherited bone marrow failure, due to receive a stem cell transplant. The source material was PBMCs, sampled before TCRalphabeta/CD19-depleted stem cell transplant. CDR3: CSVGGLMGPGELFF. CDR3 nucleotide sequence: TGCAGCGTTGGGGGCCTGATGGGGCCCGGGGAGCTGTTTTTT.